This entry describes one T cell receptor (beta chain). Its antigen is still unknown. The data belong to a study of cytomegalovirus exposure and HLA in healthy donors. As for the study in general: Unique TCRs numbering approximately 80 million, obtained from HLA-typed donors, made up an early data release.

From germline, CDR1 is SGHTA and CDR2 FQGNSA. V was pared by 4 bases and J by 3 bases, with 16 bases between. The CDR3 runs 15 residues. With 60 Vbeta and 13 Jbeta primers, the PCR was carried out. Method: immunoSEQ multiplex PCR; TCRdb's copy keeps in-frame clones and lacks some. The profile shows around 300,000 clones, around 66% of them singletons. Study-level findings and limits: Accurate prediction of most subjects' HLA-A and HLA-B alleles from TCR beta sequences was reported. With later analysis, a missense DCLRE1C variant became linked to TCR beta V- and J-gene trimming. Presence/absence analyses assumed roughly uniform sequencing depth across donors.

The clonotype comes from a female donor in good health and CMV-seronegative. J is TRBJ2-7 and V is TRBV7-2; D possibly corresponds to TRBD2 (7 bases). Sequencing was performed on PBMCs. Here the CDR3 reads CASSWGLADVYEQYF. The CDR3 DNA sequence: TGTGCCAGCAGCTGGGGGCTAGCGGATGTCTACGAGCAGTACTTC.